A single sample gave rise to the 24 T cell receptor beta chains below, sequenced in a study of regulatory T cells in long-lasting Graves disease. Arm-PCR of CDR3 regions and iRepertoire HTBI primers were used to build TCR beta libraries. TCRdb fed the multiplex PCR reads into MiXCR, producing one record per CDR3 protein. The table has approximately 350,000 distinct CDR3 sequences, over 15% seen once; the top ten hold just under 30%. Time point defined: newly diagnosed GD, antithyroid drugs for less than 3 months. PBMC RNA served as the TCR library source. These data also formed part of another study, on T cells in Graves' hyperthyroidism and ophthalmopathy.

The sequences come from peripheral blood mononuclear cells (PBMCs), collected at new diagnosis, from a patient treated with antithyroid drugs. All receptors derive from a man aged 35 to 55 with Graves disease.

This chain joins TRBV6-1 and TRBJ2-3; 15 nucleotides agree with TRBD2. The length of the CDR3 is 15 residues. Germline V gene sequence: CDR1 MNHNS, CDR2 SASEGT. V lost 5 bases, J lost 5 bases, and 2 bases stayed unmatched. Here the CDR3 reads CASSPGLAGGDTQYF. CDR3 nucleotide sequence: TGTGCCAGCAGTCCGGGACTAGCGGGGGGAGATACGCAGTATTTT.

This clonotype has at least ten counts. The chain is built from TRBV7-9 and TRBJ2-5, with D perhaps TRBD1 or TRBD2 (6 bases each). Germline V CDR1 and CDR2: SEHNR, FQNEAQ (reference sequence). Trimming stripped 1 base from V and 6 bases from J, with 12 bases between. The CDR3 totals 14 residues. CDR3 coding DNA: TGTGCCAGCAGCTTAGTCCGGGGGCAGAAGACCCAGTACTTC. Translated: CASSLVRGQKTQYF.

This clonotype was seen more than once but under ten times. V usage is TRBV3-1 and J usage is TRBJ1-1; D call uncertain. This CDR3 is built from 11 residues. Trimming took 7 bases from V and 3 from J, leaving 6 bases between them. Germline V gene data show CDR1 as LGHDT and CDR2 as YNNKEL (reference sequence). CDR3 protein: CASKGDTEAFF. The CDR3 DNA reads TGTGCCAGCAAGGGAGACACTGAAGCTTTCTTT.

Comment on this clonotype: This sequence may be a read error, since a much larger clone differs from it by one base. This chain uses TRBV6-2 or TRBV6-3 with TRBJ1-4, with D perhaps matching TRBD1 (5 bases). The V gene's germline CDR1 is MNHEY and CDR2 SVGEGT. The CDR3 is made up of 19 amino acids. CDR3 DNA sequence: TGTGCCAGCAGTGTCCTACAGCCGCGGGGGAGGCTAAGTTACGAAAAACTGGTTTTT. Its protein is CASSVLQPRGRLSYEKLVF.

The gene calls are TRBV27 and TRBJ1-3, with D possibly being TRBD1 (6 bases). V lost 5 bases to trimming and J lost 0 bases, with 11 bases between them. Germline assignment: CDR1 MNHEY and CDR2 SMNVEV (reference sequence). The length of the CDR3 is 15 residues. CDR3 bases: TGTGCCAGCAGTCGGGACACCAACTCTGGAAACACCATATATTTT. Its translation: CASSRDTNSGNTIYF.

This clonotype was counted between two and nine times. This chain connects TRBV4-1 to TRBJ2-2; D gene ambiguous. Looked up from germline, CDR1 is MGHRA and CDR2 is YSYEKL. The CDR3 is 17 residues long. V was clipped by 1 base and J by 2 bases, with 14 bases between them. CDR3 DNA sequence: TGCGCCAGCAGCCAAGCCCCGGGCACCGTAAACACCGGGGAGCTGTTTTTT. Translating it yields CASSQAPGTVNTGELFF.

Written as DNA, the CDR3 is TGTGCCAGCAGCTTATCCAGGGTCTCCTACAATGAGCAGTTCTTC. It translates to CASSLSRVSYNEQFF. The chain couples TRBV11-2 to TRBJ2-1, with D possibly matching TRBD1 (5 bases). This CDR3 is 15 amino acids long. The germline V gene encodes CDR1 SGHAT and CDR2 FQNNGV. Trimming took 2 bases from V and 0 from J, leaving 8 bases between them.

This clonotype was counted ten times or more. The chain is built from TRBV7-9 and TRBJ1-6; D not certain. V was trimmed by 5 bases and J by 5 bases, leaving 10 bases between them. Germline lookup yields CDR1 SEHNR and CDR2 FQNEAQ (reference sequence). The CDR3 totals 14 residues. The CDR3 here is CASSPDADNSPLHF. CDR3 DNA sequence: TGTGCCAGCAGCCCGGACGCTGATAATTCACCCCTCCACTTT.

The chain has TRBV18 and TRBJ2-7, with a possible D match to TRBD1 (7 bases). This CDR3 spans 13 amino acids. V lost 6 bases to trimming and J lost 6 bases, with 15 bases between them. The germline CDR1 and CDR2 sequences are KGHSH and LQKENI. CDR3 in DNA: TGTGCCAGCTCGGAGGGGGCTTGGGTCGAGCAGTACTTC. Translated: CASSEGAWVEQYF.

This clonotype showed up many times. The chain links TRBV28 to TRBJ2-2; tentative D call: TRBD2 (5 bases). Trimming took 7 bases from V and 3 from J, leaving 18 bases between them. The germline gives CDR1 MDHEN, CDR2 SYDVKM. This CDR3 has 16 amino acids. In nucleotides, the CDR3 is TGTGCCAGCACCCGGGATTTATTTGGTGACACCGGGGAGCTGTTTTTT. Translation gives CASTRDLFGDTGELFF.

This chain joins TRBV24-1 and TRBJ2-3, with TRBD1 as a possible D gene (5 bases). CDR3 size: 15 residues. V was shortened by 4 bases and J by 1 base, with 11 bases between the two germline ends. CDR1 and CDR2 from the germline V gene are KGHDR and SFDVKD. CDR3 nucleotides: TGTGCCACCAGTGACAGGGATCGTGGCACAGATACGCAGTATTTT. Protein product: CATSDRDRGTDTQYF.

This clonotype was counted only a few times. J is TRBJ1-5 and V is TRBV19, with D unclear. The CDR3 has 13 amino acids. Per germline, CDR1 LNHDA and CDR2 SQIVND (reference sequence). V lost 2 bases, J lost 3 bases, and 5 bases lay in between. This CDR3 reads CASSIQLNQPQHF. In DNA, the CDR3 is TGTGCCAGTAGTATACAGCTCAATCAGCCCCAGCATTTT.

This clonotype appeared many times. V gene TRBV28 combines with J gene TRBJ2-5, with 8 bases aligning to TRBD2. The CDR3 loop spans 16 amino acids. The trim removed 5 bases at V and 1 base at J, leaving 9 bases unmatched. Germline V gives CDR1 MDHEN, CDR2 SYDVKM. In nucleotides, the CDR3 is TGTGCCAGCAGTCGTCACAGCGGGGGAATCCAAGAGACCCAGTACTTC. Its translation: CASSRHSGGIQETQYF.

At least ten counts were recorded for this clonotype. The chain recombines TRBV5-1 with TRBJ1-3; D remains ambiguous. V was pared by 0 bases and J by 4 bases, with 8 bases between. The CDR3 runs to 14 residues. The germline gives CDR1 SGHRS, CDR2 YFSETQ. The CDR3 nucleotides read TGCGCCAGCAGCTTGGGCGCGGACGGAAACACCATATATTTT. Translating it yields CASSLGADGNTIYF.

CDR3 sequence reads: CSVEEGQELKNIQYF. CDR3 sequence (DNA): TGCAGCGTTGAAGAGGGGCAGGAACTCAAAAACATTCAGTACTTC. This rearrangement joins TRBV29-1 to TRBJ2-1, with a weak D call TRBD1 (5 bases). The J call could be wrong; TRBJ2-4 is a better fit for the DNA end. In germline, CDR1 is SQVTM, CDR2 ANQGSEA. The CDR3 runs 15 residues.

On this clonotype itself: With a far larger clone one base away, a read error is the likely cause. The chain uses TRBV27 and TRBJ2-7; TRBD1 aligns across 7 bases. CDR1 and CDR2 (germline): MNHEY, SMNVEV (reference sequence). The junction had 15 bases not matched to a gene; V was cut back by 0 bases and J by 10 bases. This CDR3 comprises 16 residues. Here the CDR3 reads CASSLSFFRDRPSQYF. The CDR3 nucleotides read TGTGCCAGCAGTTTATCGTTTTTCCGGGACAGACCTTCCCAGTACTTC.

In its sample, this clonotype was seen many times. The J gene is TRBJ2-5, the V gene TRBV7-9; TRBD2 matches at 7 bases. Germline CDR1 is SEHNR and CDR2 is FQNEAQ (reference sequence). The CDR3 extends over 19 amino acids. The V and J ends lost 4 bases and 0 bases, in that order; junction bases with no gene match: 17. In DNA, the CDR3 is TGTGCCAGCAGCTCCACAGGCGGTGGCGGGAGAAGGTACCAAGAGACCCAGTACTTC. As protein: CASSSTGGGGRRYQETQYF.

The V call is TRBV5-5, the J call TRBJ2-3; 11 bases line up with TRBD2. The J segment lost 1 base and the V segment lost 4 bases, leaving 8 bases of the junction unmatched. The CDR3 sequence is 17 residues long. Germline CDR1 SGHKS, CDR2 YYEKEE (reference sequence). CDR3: CASSPGSSGGGTDTQYF. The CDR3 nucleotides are TGTGCCAGCAGCCCGGGGAGTAGCGGGGGGGGCACAGATACGCAGTATTTT.

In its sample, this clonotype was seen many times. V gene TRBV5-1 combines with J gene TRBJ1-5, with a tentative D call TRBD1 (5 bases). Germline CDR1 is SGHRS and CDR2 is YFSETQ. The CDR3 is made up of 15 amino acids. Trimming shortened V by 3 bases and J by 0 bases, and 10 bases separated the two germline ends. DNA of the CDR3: TGCGCCAGCAGCTGGGGGGGTCATAGCAATCAGCCCCAGCATTTT. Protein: CASSWGGHSNQPQHF.

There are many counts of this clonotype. Here the CDR3 reads CASSQNRGRGGYEQYF. CDR3 sequence (DNA): TGCGCCAGCAGCCAAAACAGGGGTCGAGGAGGGTACGAGCAGTACTTC. V usage is TRBV4-3 and J usage is TRBJ2-7; TRBD1 is a possible D gene (7 bases). Trimming took 2 bases from V and 4 from J, leaving 18 bases between them. Germline assignment: CDR1 LGHNA and CDR2 YSLEER. The CDR3 has 16 residues.

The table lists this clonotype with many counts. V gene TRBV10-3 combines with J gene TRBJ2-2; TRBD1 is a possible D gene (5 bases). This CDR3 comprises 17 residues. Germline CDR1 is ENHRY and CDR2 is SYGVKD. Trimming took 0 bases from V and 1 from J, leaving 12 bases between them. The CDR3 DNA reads TGTGCCATCAGTGAGTCGACGGACACCTTGAACACCGGGGAGCTGTTTTTT. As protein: CAISESTDTLNTGELFF.

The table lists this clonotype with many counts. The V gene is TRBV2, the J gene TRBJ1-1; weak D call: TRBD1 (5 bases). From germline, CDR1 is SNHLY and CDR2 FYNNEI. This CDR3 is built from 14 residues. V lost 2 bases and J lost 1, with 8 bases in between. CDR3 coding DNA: TGTGCCAGCAGTGAAATGGGGGGGAACACTGAAGCTTTCTTT. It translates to CASSEMGGNTEAFF.

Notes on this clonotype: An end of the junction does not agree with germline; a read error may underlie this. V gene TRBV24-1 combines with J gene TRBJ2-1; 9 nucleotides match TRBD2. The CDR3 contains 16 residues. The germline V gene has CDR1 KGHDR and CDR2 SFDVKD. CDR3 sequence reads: CATSSRGGGAANEQVF. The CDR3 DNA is TGTGCCACCAGTTCCCGAGGCGGGGGGGCGGCGAATGAGCAGGTCTTC.

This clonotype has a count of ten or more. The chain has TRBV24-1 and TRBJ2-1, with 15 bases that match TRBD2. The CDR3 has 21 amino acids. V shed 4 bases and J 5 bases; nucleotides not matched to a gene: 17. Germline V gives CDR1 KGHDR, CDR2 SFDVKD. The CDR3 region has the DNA TGTGCCACCAGTGACTCGGCGCGAGGACTAGCGGGGGGGCGTACTAACAATGAGCAGTTCTTC. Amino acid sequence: CATSDSARGLAGGRTNNEQFF.